The sequence of this T cell receptor (beta chain) was determined in a study of blood T cells in healthy people across ages. Findings and caveats of the study: Using unsorted PBMCs precluded a conclusive naive versus antigen-experienced comparison. Estimated diversity, derived from one million T cells, was regarded as an underestimate.

The use of a sample-barcoded 5' primer and a J-beta primer mix characterized a second PCR of roughly 6 to 11 cycles. TCRdb re-analysed the 5' RACE reads in MiXCR, keeping a single row per CDR3 protein. Seen here are around 1,500,000 distinct CDR3 sequences, 42% observed once, and the top ten hold approximately 7.9%. Looked up from germline, CDR1 is GTSNPN and CDR2 is SVGIG (reference sequence). The CDR3 contains 15 residues. With 0 bases clipped from V and 2 bases from J, the junction kept 3 bases outside the gene matches. As concerns this clonotype: Antigen: not known.

PBMCs were isolated at a quantity of at least 6.5 million per sample. Samples each had at least 5.5 micrograms of total RNA extracted. The chain joins TRBV30 to TRBJ2-1; TRBD2 matches 8 bases. The sequencing sample was made of blood. This clonotype originated in a woman aged 18 to 35 in good health. The CDR3 DNA reads TGTGCCTGGAGTGTCGGGGGGGTAACCTACAATGAGCAGTTCTTC. Protein product: CAWSVGGVTYNEQFF.